This T cell receptor (beta chain) was recovered during a study of cytomegalovirus exposure and HLA in healthy donors. Findings and caveats of the study: A few chains linked to CMV were shown in vitro to be specific for CMV antigens. In a later analysis, first-cohort TCR clusters were found to tend to co-occur in the approximately 120 validation repertoires.

Details on this clone: The target antigen is unknown.

Trimming stripped 1 base from V and 0 bases from J, with 13 bases between. The germline CDR1 and CDR2 sequences are SGHTA and FQGNSA. This CDR3 has 18 amino acids. Sequencing used immunoSEQ multiplex PCR; TCRdb keeps in-frame clones, though not all of them. Among fewer than 95,000 clones listed, roughly 94% were seen once. The donors were members of the roughly 120-subject validation cohort (separate from the roughly 700-subject first cohort). The sample consisted of PBMCs. The receptor was derived from a woman aged 18-29 years in good health and CMV-seronegative. This chain joins TRBV7-2 and TRBJ2-6; D is perhaps TRBD1 (6 bases). The DNA of the CDR3 is TGTGCCAGCAGCTTAGGGGCCGGGACAAACTCTGGGGCCAACGTCCTGACTTTC. This sequence encodes CASSLGAGTNSGANVLTF.